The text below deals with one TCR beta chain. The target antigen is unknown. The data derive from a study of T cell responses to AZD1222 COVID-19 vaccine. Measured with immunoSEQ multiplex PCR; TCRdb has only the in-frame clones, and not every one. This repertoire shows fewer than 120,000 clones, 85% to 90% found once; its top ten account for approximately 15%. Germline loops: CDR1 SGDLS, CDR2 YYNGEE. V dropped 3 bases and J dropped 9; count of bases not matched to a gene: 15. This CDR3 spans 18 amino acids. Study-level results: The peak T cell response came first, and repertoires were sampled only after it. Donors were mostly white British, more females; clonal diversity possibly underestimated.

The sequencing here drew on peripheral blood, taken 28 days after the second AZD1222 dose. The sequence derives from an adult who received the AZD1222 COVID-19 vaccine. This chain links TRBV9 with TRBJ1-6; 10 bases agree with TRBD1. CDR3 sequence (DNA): TGTGCCAGCAGCGGTAGTAGGGGACAGGGGACCGCTGGTTCACCCCTCCACTTT. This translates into CASSGSRGQGTAGSPLHF.